The 30 T cell receptor beta chains given below trace back to one sample, sequenced in a study of a mutant IDH1 vaccine in newly diagnosed glioma. Time point indicated: week 47, end of study. Mutant IDH1 20-mer peptide, at 300 ug, made up each vaccine dose, with topical imiquimod. These receptors lack a known antigen. Here immunoSEQ multiplex PCR was the method, and the copy in TCRdb shows in-frame clones only, minus some. The data show around 50,000 clones, with approximately 88% seen just once and roughly 4.3% held by the top ten. The source material was PBMCs, sampled from a glioma patient whose treatment included an IDH1 peptide vaccine. These receptors all come from a young woman with glioma. Some clones in this sample may be carry-over from other donors' samples.

The CDR3 DNA sequence: TGTGCCTGGAGTGTCGCCGTTGGGCGAGATGGCTACACCTTC. It translates to CAWSVAVGRDGYTF. V gene TRBV30 combines with J gene TRBJ1-2; D is unclear. V gave up 0 bases and J gave up 6 bases, with 14 bases separating them. The CDR3 runs to 14 residues. CDR1 and CDR2 (germline): GTSNPN, SVGIG (reference sequence).

The gene calls are TRBV4-1 and TRBJ1-5; possibly TRBD1 for D (5 bases). There are 17 residues in the CDR3. The germline CDR1 and CDR2 sequences are MGHRA and YSYEKL. V lost 4 bases and J lost 1, with 17 bases in between. The CDR3 region is CASSPVRRGGSNQPQHF. DNA for the CDR3: TGCGCCAGCAGCCCAGTCAGGAGGGGCGGGAGCAATCAGCCCCAGCATTTT.

The chain employs TRBV9 and TRBJ1-3; D remains ambiguous. In germline, CDR1 is SGDLS, CDR2 YYNGEE. The CDR3 has 16 amino acids. Trimming left V 3 bases short and J 2 bases short, with 15 bases between. The CDR3 reads CASSAAPHLAGNTIYF. The CDR3 DNA sequence: TGTGCCAGCAGCGCAGCCCCACACTTGGCTGGAAACACCATATATTTT.

The chain recombines TRBV9 with TRBJ2-2, with 8 nucleotides matching TRBD1. Germline CDR1 is SGDLS and CDR2 is YYNGEE. This CDR3 is built from 17 residues. The V segment lost 3 bases and the J segment 6 bases; nucleotides outside the gene matches: 13. CDR3 protein: CASSGISGGKSSGELFF. The CDR3 coding sequence is TGTGCCAGCAGCGGAATCTCAGGGGGCAAAAGTTCCGGGGAGCTGTTTTTT.

This chain uses TRBV19 with TRBJ1-4; tentatively, D is TRBD1 (5 bases). The germline V and J ends were trimmed by 3 bases and 7 bases, with 12 bases remaining between them. This CDR3 contains 14 residues. Looked up from germline, CDR1 is LNHDA and CDR2 is SQIVND (reference sequence). The DNA of the CDR3 is TGTGCCAGTAGTATTCAGGGTGATGTTGAAAAACTGTTTTTT. It specifies CASSIQGDVEKLFF.

The chain recombines TRBV30 with TRBJ2-2; no clear D. Deletions cut 5 bases from V and 1 base from J, with 20 bases between. The CDR3 totals 17 residues. Germline CDR1 and CDR2: GTSNPN and SVGIG (reference sequence). CDR3 coding DNA: TGTGCCTGGGTCCCCGCCGGTAACAGCCTGAACACCGGGGAGCTGTTTTTT. It specifies CAWVPAGNSLNTGELFF.

This sequence joins TRBV6-1 and TRBJ2-7; D is possibly TRBD2 (6 bases). Germline CDR1 is MNHNS and CDR2 is SASEGT. With 4 bases removed from V and 5 bases from J, the gap between germline ends came to 18 bases. The CDR3 length is 15 residues. This CDR3 reads CASSVVGGTLHEQYF. The CDR3 nucleotides read TGTGCCAGCAGTGTCGTTGGCGGGACTTTACACGAGCAGTACTTC.

This chain's CDR3 is CASSKDPGGLAPREQYF. CDR3 nucleotides: TGTGCCAGCAGCAAAGACCCGGGGGGACTAGCCCCAAGGGAGCAGTACTTC. This rearrangement joins TRBV21-1 to TRBJ2-7; TRBD2, the D gene given by the table, was not confirmed from the DNA. TRBV21-1 counts as a pseudogene. The CDR3 is 17 amino acids.

The rearrangement joins TRBV4-1 to TRBJ2-7; a weak D match, TRBD1 (6 bases). Per the germline V gene, CDR1 is MGHRA and CDR2 is YSYEKL. The CDR3 has 14 residues. V was shortened by 0 bases and J by 7 bases, with 13 bases between the two germline ends. Here the CDR3 DNA reads TGCGCCAGCAGCCAAGAAGGGTGGGGGACAGAGCAGTACTTC. Translated: CASSQEGWGTEQYF.

This chain links TRBV7-8 with TRBJ2-7; 8 bases agree with TRBD1. Germline assignment: CDR1 SGHVS and CDR2 FQNEAQ. CDR3 length: 14 residues. V lost 4 bases and J lost 5; bases outside the gene matches: 7. CDR3 nucleotide sequence: TGTGCCAGCAGCTACCGGACAGGGCGGAACGAGCAGTACTTC. The encoded protein is CASSYRTGRNEQYF. Complete variable domain (other parts from reference TRBV7-8 and TRBJ2-7): GAGVSQSPRYKVAKRGQDVALRCDPISGHVSLFWYQQALGQGPEFLTYFQNEAQLDKSGLPSDRFFAERPEGSVSTLKIQRTQQEDSAVYLCASSYRTGRNEQYFGPGTRLTVT.

The count of this clone is one. The V and J genes are TRBV15 and TRBJ1-2; tentative D call: TRBD1 (5 bases). With 2 bases removed from V and 9 bases from J, the gap between germline ends came to 13 bases. The CDR3 totals 13 residues. Germline V gene data show CDR1 as LNHNV and CDR2 as YYDKDF (reference sequence). CDR3 DNA sequence: TGTGCCACCAGCAGACCCGAAGGGGTCAGCTACACCTTC. Translated, it gives CATSRPEGVSYTF.

The rearrangement joins TRBV6-1 to TRBJ2-7; 8 nucleotides align to TRBD2. Germline loops: CDR1 MNHNS, CDR2 SASEGT. After removal of 8 bases from V and 2 bases from J, the junction contained 5 bases not matched to a gene. This CDR3 comprises 13 residues. CDR3 DNA sequence: TGTGCCAGCCCCGGGAGGGCCCCCTACGAGCAGTACTTC. It yields the protein CASPGRAPYEQYF.

The V gene is TRBV2, the J gene TRBJ2-5; the D call may be TRBD1 or TRBD2 (5 bases each). Trimming took 7 bases from V and 0 from J, leaving 12 bases between them. Germline V gene sequence: CDR1 SNHLY, CDR2 FYNNEI. This CDR3 is 14 amino acids long. The CDR3 DNA follows: TGTGCCAGCACCAGATGGGGGTACCAAGAGACCCAGTACTTC. It encodes CASTRWGYQETQYF.

V is TRBV5-4 and J is TRBJ2-3; D may be TRBD2 (6 bases). The CDR3 consists of 16 residues. The germline gives CDR1 SGHNT, CDR2 YYREEE (reference sequence). V lost 4 bases and J lost 1, with 16 bases in between. Here the CDR3 reads CASSTGLSPGTDTQYF. DNA for the CDR3: TGTGCCAGCAGCACGGGACTCTCCCCGGGCACAGATACGCAGTATTTT.

The count of this clone is one. The genes are TRBV29-1 and TRBJ2-6; maybe TRBD1 (6 bases). There are 14 residues in the CDR3. V lost 5 bases and J lost 1, with 9 bases in between. Per germline, CDR1 SQVTM and CDR2 ANQGSEA. The CDR3: CSVQTGSGANVLTF. CDR3 DNA: TGCAGCGTTCAAACAGGGTCTGGGGCCAACGTCCTGACTTTC.

This chain uses TRBV11-3 with TRBJ1-1; D gene uncertain. Per the germline V gene, CDR1 is SGHNT and CDR2 is YENEEA. V lost 0 bases, J lost 8 bases, and 4 bases lay in between. This CDR3 is 11 amino acids long. CDR3 sequence (DNA): TGTGCCAGCAGCTTAGACTCAGAAGCTTTCTTT. Translation: CASSLDSEAFF.

The CDR3 region is CASSPDLEKLFF. CDR3 DNA: TGTGCCAGTAGTCCGGACCTCGAAAAACTGTTTTTT. The chain recombines TRBV19 with TRBJ1-4; D gene unclear. CDR3 length: 12 residues. Trimming cost V 5 bases and J 8 bases, with 9 bases left between them. Germline assignment: CDR1 LNHDA and CDR2 SQIVND (reference sequence). The entire variable domain, with the rest obtained from reference TRBV19 and TRBJ1-4, is as follows: DGGITQSPKYLFRKEGQNVTLSCEQNLNHDAMYWYRQDPGQGLRLIYYSQIVNDFQKGDIAEGYSVSREKKESFPLTVTSAQKNPTAFYLCASSPDLEKLFFGSGTQLSVL.

V usage is TRBV2 and J usage is TRBJ2-7; TRBD1 matches 10 bases. Looked up from germline, CDR1 is SNHLY and CDR2 is FYNNEI. V trimming: 2 bases; J trimming: 3 bases; junction bases outside the gene matches: 4. The CDR3 has 15 amino acids. DNA for the CDR3: TGTGCCAGCAGTGAATGGGGGGACAGGGGCTACGAGCAGTACTTC. It codes for CASSEWGDRGYEQYF.

The chain links TRBV27 to TRBJ2-1, with 9 bases aligning to TRBD2. The V segment lost 6 bases and the J segment 4 bases; nucleotides outside the gene matches: 4. Germline CDR1 MNHEY, CDR2 SMNVEV (reference sequence). This CDR3 spans 14 amino acids. The CDR3 loop is CASSRLAEYNEQFF. The DNA for the CDR3 is TGTGCCAGCAGCAGACTAGCGGAATACAATGAGCAGTTCTTC.

This chain uses TRBV19 with TRBJ1-1; perhaps TRBD1 as D (6 bases). With 8 bases removed from V and 0 bases from J, the gap between germline ends came to 13 bases. This CDR3 comprises 14 residues. Germline CDR1 and CDR2: LNHDA and SQIVND (reference sequence). CDR3 nucleotide sequence: TGTGCCAGTCACCCGAGGGGGATGAACACTGAAGCTTTCTTT. This encodes CASHPRGMNTEAFF.

Here the CDR3 reads CASSLQGGRGEKLFF. CDR3 nucleotides: TGTGCCAGCAGCCTCCAGGGGGGCAGGGGAGAAAAACTGTTTTTT. The chain combines TRBV2 with TRBJ1-4, with TRBD1 matching over 7 bases. CDR3 size: 15 residues. With 6 bases clipped from V and 8 bases from J, the junction kept 12 bases outside the gene matches. Germline loops: CDR1 SNHLY, CDR2 FYNNEI.

This clone was found once. This rearrangement joins TRBV6-5 to TRBJ1-6; possible D gene TRBD1, 5 bases. Per germline, CDR1 MNHEY and CDR2 SVGAGI. The V and J ends lost 6 bases and 3 bases respectively, with 12 bases between them. The CDR3 extends over 15 amino acids. CDR3 sequence reads: CASRGGENYNSPLHF. CDR3 in DNA: TGTGCCAGCAGAGGAGGGGAAAACTATAATTCACCCCTCCACTTT.

The rearrangement joins TRBV4-1 to TRBJ2-1; 7 bases are a match to TRBD2. Germline loops: CDR1 MGHRA, CDR2 YSYEKL. The CDR3 is made up of 18 amino acids. Trimming cost V 1 base and J 2 bases; bases outside gene matches: 11. DNA of the CDR3: TGCGCCAGCAGCCAAGGGAGACTAGCCGTCTTTCCCTACAATGAGCAGTTCTTC. It yields the protein CASSQGRLAVFPYNEQFF.

The chain links TRBV29-1 to TRBJ1-2, with 7 bases matching TRBD1. This CDR3 has 16 amino acids. Germline V lookup: CDR1 SQVTM, CDR2 ANQGSEA. V lost 0 bases to trimming and J lost 6 bases; unmatched junction nucleotides: 13. CDR3 amino acids: CSVEDKWGQIMNGYTF. The CDR3 bases are TGCAGCGTTGAAGATAAATGGGGACAGATAATGAATGGCTACACCTTC. The whole variable domain, filled in from reference TRBV29-1 and TRBJ1-2, reads SAVISQKPSRDICQRGTSLTIQCQVDSQVTMMFWYRQQPGQSLTLIATANQGSEATYESGFVIDKFPISRPNLTFSTLTVSNMSPEDSSIYLCSVEDKWGQIMNGYTFGSGTRLTVV.

The chain employs TRBV15 and TRBJ1-1, with D possibly TRBD1 on 5 matching bases. The V end lost 3 bases, the J end lost 0 bases, and 14 bases lay between the germline ends. CDR1 LNHNV and CDR2 YYDKDF come from the germline V gene (reference sequence). CDR3 length: 16 amino acids. The CDR3, as DNA: TGTGCCACCAGCAGGGAAACAGGAGAAATGAACACTGAAGCTTTCTTT. Its protein product is CATSRETGEMNTEAFF.

This sequence joins TRBV2 and TRBJ2-7; the D gene is possibly TRBD2 (5 bases). The CDR3 extends over 12 amino acids. CDR1 SNHLY and CDR2 FYNNEI come from the germline V gene. The V end lost 6 bases, the J end lost 2 bases, and 8 bases lay between the germline ends. CDR3: CASSGEPYEQYF. The CDR3 nucleotides read TGTGCCAGCAGCGGGGAGCCCTACGAGCAGTACTTC. Using reference TRBV2 and TRBJ2-7 for the parts outside the CDR3, the full variable domain is EPEVTQTPSHQVTQMGQEVILRCVPISNHLYFYWYRQILGQKVEFLVSFYNNEISEKSEIFDDQFSVERPDGSNFTLKIRSTKLEDSAMYFCASSGEPYEQYFGPGTRLTVT.

This chain links TRBV6-5 with TRBJ2-4; the D is unclear. The CDR3 consists of 11 residues. Trimming pared 4 bases from V and 13 bases from J, leaving 11 bases between. Germline CDR1 and CDR2: MNHEY and SVGAGI. CDR3 region: CASSSVGQQYF. DNA for the CDR3: TGTGCCAGCAGTTCCGTCGGGCAGCAGTACTTC.

The chain combines TRBV6-1 with TRBJ2-5; 8 positions match TRBD1. J was trimmed by 1 base and V by 4 bases; bases with no gene match: 5. The CDR3 is made up of 15 amino acids. The germline V gene encodes CDR1 MNHNS and CDR2 SASEGT. Written as DNA, the CDR3 is TGTGCCAGCAGTGCACAGGGGGAAGTCCAAGAGACCCAGTACTTC. This encodes CASSAQGEVQETQYF.

The chain employs TRBV29-1 and TRBJ1-1; the D is unclear. V lost 3 bases, J lost 1 base, and 6 bases lay in between. Germline CDR1 SQVTM, CDR2 ANQGSEA. This CDR3 is built from 12 residues. CDR3 protein: CSVDRGNTEAFF. Here the CDR3 DNA reads TGCAGCGTTGATCGGGGGAACACTGAAGCTTTCTTT.

This chain links TRBV2 with TRBJ1-3; the D gene is possibly TRBD1 (5 bases). CDR3 length: 20 residues. Trimming cost V 9 bases and J 0 bases, with 30 bases left between them. CDR1 and CDR2 from the germline V gene are SNHLY and FYNNEI. CDR3 DNA sequence: TGTGCCAGTAGAAACCCAGGGTATGAGGTCTCAATGAGCTCTGGAAACACCATATATTTT. This codes for CASRNPGYEVSMSSGNTIYF.